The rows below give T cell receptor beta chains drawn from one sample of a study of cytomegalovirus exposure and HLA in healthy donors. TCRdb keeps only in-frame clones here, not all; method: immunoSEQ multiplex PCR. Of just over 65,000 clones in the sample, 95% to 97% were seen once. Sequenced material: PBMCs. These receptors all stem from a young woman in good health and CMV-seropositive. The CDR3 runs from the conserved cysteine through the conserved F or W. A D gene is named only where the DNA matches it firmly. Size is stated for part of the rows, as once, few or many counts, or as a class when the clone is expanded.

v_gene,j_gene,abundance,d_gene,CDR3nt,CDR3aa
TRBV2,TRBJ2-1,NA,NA,TGTGCCAGCAGCTTTCACAATGAGCAGTTCTTC,CASSFHNEQFF
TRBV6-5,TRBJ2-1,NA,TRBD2,TGTGCCAGCAGTTGGCTAGCGGGGGACAATGAGCAGTTCTTC,CASSWLAGDNEQFF
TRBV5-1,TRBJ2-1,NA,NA,TGCGCCAGCAGCCTCGATGTCGGGACCTACAATGAGCAGTTCTTC,CASSLDVGTYNEQFF
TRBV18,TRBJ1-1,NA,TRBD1,TGTGCCAGCTCACTCCGGGACAGGGACACTGAAGCTTTCTTT,CASSLRDRDTEAFF
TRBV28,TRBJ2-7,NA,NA,TGTGCCAGCGTGGCGGCAGCCACCCACGAGCAGTACTTC,CASVAAATHEQYF
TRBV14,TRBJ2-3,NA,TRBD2,TGTGCCAGCAGCCACCTTAGCGGGACTCACACAGATACGCAGTATTTT,CASSHLSGTHTDTQYF
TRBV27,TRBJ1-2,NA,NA,TGTGCCAGCAGTTTAACTGGGGGGGCTAACTATGGCTACACCTTC,CASSLTGGANYGYTF
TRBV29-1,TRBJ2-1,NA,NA,TGCAGCGTTGAAGATGTACACCACGAGGATGAGCAGTTCTTC,CSVEDVHHEDEQFF
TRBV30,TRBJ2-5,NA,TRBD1,TGTGCCTGGAGTCGCGACAGGGTTAAAGAGACCCAGTACTTC,CAWSRDRVKETQYF
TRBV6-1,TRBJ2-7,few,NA,TGTGCCAGCAGTGTTCGGAGGGGGGGGCTAACCTACGAGCAGTACTTC,CASSVRRGGLTYEQYF
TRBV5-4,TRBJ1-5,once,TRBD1,TGTGCCAGCAGCTTAGAGGGGGCTATAGGACAGCCCCAGCATTTT,CASSLEGAIGQPQHF
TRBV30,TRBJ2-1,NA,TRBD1,TGTGCCTGGAGTAGGGGCGGGACAGGGGTAAATGAGCAGTTCTTC,CAWSRGGTGVNEQFF
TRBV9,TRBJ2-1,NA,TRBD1,TGTGCCAGCAGCGCCCGGACAGGGGTCAATGAGCAGTTCTTC,CASSARTGVNEQFF
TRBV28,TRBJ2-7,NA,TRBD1,TGTGCCAGCAGTCCCCAACCGGGACAGGTCTCCTACGAGCAGTACTTC,CASSPQPGQVSYEQYF
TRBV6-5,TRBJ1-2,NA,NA,TGTGCCAGCAGTCCCGAGGAGGGTGGCTACACCTTC,CASSPEEGGYTF
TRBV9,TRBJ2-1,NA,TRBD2,TGTGCCAGCAGCGTAGGCGGGAGGACTTACAATGAGCAGTTCTTC,CASSVGGRTYNEQFF
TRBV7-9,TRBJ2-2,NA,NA,TGTGCCAGCAACCCAGGGACCGGGGAGCTGTTTTTT,CASNPGTGELFF
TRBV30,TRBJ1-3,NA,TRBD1,TGTGCCTGGAGTGATATACAGGGGGCAAGGGGGAACACCATATATTTT,CAWSDIQGARGNTIYF
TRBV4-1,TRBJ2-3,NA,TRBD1,TGCGCCAGCAGCCAGACCGGGACAGGGGGCGTTACGCAGTATTTT,CASSQTGTGGVTQYF
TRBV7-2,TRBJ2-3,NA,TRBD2,TGTGCCAGCAGCACCCGAAAGGGGACTAGCGGGAGAGATACGCAGTATTTT,CASSTRKGTSGRDTQYF
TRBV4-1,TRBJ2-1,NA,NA,TGCGCCAGCAGCCAGTACAGGGATAATGAGCAGTTCTTC,CASSQYRDNEQFF
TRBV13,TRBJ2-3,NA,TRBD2,TGTGCCAGCAGCTTGTTTGCGGGAGGCAATTCTAGCACAGATACGCAGTATTTT,CASSLFAGGNSSTDTQYF
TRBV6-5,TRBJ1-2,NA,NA,TGTGCCAGCATCAGGGGTGTCGGCTACACCTTC,CASIRGVGYTF
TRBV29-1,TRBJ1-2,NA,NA,TGCAGCGTCCAAACAGGTCCCTATGGCTACACCTTC,CSVQTGPYGYTF
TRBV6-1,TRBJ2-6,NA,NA,TGTGCCAGCAGTGAGGAGGTCTCTGGGGCCAACGTCCTGACTTTC,CASSEEVSGANVLTF
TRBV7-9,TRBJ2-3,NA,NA,TGTGCCAGCAGCTTGACAGGTAGCACAGATACGCAGTATTTT,CASSLTGSTDTQYF
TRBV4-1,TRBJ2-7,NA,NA,TGCGCCAGCAGTCCCTGGGGGCACCTCTACGAGCAGTACTTC,CASSPWGHLYEQYF
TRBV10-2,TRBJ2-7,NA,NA,TGCGCCAGCAGTAAAAAGGGGTTAAGGTACGAGCAGTACTTC,CASSKKGLRYEQYF
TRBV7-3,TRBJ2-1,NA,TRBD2,TGTGCCAGCAGCTTAAATAGCGGGAGCCACAATGAGCAGTTCTTC,CASSLNSGSHNEQFF
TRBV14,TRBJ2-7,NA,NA,TGTGCCAGCAGCGAAGTCAGGGGTAGCGAGCAGTACTTC,CASSEVRGSEQYF
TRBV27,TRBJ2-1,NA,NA,TGTGCCAGCAGAACGGGAAGCTCCTACAATGAGCAGTTCTTC,CASRTGSSYNEQFF
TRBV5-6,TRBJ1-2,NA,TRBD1,TGTGCCAGCAGTTCAGGGACAGTTAGCTATGGCTACACCTTC,CASSSGTVSYGYTF
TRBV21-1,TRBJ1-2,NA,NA,TGTGCCAGCGAACCCAGCGAGGCAGCTAAGGGCTACACCTTC,CASEPSEAAKGYTF
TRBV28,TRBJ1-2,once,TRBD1,TGTGCCAGCAGTTCGGACAGGGACGGCTATGGCTACACCTTC,CASSSDRDGYGYTF
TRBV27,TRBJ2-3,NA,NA,TGTGCCAGCAGTTTAGGAGGTTTTAGGACAGATACGCAGTATTTT,CASSLGGFRTDTQYF
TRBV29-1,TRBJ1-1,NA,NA,TGCAGCGTTGAAGGGGCCTCGGCTGAAGCTTTCTTT,CSVEGASAEAFF
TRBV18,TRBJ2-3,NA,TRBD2,TGTGCCAGCTCACCAAAAGCGGGAGGCACAGATACGCAGTATTTT,CASSPKAGGTDTQYF
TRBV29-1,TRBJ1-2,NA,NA,TGCAGCGGTACGACAGGCCGTGGCTACACCTTC,CSGTTGRGYTF
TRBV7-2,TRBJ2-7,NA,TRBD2,TGTGCCAGCAGCTTAGGGATGGGACCGGGACTACTACTTCCCTACGAGCAGTACTTC,CASSLGMGPGLLLPYEQYF
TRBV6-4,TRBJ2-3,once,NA,TGTGCCAGCAGTGAAGACGGCAGGGCGGCAGATACGCAGTATTTT,CASSEDGRAADTQYF
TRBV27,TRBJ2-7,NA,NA,TGTGCCAGCAGTCCAGGTAGCCGGGGCGAGCAGTACTTC,CASSPGSRGEQYF
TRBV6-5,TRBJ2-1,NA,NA,TGTGCCAGCAGTTCCTTGTACGGGATTTACAATGAGCAGTTCTTC,CASSSLYGIYNEQFF
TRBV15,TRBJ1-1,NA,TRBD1,TGTGCCACCAGCGGGGACAGCTGGAACACTGAAGCTTTCTTT,CATSGDSWNTEAFF
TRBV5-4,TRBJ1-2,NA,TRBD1,TGTGCCAGCAGCGCCGACAGGGGGCGGCTTGGGTATGGCTACACCTTC,CASSADRGRLGYGYTF
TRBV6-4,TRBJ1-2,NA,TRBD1,TGTGCCAGCAGTGGCGGGACAGCCGGAGGCTACACCTTC,CASSGGTAGGYTF
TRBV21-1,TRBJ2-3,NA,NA,TGTGCCAGCAGCAGGGGGGGCCCAGATACGCAGTATTTT,CASSRGGPDTQYF